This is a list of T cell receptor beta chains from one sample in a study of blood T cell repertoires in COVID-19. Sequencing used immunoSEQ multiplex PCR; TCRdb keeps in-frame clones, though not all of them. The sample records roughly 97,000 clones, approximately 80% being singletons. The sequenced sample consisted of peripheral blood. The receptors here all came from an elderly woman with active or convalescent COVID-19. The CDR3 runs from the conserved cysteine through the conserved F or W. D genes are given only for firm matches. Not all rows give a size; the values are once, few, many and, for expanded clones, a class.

CASSLRGLGANVLTF,TGTGCCAGCAGCCTGAGGGGGCTTGGGGCCAACGTCCTGACTTTC,TRBV14,TRBD1,TRBJ2-6,.
CASSLSTGRPGNTIYF,TGTGCCAGCAGCTTATCTACAGGAAGACCTGGAAACACCATATATTTT,TRBV5-6,.,TRBJ1-3,.
CASSVAGNTEAFF,TGTGCCAGCAGCGTAGCAGGGAACACTGAAGCTTTCTTT,TRBV9,.,TRBJ1-1,.
CASTPGGGGYTF,TGTGCCAGCACTCCGGGGGGAGGTGGCTACACCTTC,TRBV7-9,.,TRBJ1-2,once
CASSGGLHNEQFF,TGTGCCAGCAGCGGGGGACTACACAATGAGCAGTTCTTC,TRBV12-3/TRBV12-4,TRBD2,TRBJ2-1,.
CASSVERRNTEAFF,TGTGCCAGCAGTGTAGAAAGGAGGAACACTGAAGCTTTCTTT,TRBV2,.,TRBJ1-1,.
CASKRTVNGYTF,TGTGCCAGCAAGCGGACTGTAAATGGCTACACCTTC,TRBV12-3/TRBV12-4,.,TRBJ1-2,.
CASKGRGGTEAFF,TGTGCCAGTAAGGGGAGGGGGGGCACTGAAGCTTTCTTT,TRBV19,.,TRBJ1-1,once
CASSLTSLAVSYNEQFF,TGTGCCAGCAGTCTAACCTCACTAGCGGTCTCCTACAATGAGCAGTTCTTC,TRBV27,TRBD2,TRBJ2-1,.
CASSGSGRHTDTQYF,TGTGCCAGCAGCGGTAGCGGAAGACACACAGATACGCAGTATTTT,TRBV7-3,.,TRBJ2-3,once
CASKTGIENTEAFF,TGTGCCAGCAAGACAGGGATTGAGAACACTGAAGCTTTCTTT,TRBV7-3,TRBD1,TRBJ1-1,.
CASSSNAGQGRNEQFF,TGTGCCAGCAGCTCCAACGCGGGACAGGGCCGTAATGAGCAGTTCTTC,TRBV7-3,TRBD1,TRBJ2-1,.
CASSPKGQGTNSNQPQHF,TGTGCCAGCAGTCCTAAGGGACAGGGGACAAATAGCAATCAGCCCCAGCATTTT,TRBV27,TRBD1,TRBJ1-5,.
CASSVSTGLKTEAFF,TGTGCCAGCAGCGTATCGACAGGGTTGAAGACTGAAGCTTTCTTT,TRBV9,TRBD1,TRBJ1-1,.
CASSYSSQYTEAFF,TGTGCCAGCAGTTACTCATCACAGTATACTGAAGCTTTCTTT,TRBV6-5,.,TRBJ1-1,.
CASSFQAGGNTEAFF,TGTGCCAGCAGTTTCCAGGCGGGGGGGAACACTGAAGCTTTCTTT,TRBV27,.,TRBJ1-1,.
CASSPAGVGRQETQYF,TGTGCCAGCTCACCCGCGGGGGTCGGTAGGCAAGAGACCCAGTACTTC,TRBV18,TRBD2,TRBJ2-5,.
CASSQAGTQANQPQHF,TGTGCCAGCAGCCAAGCTGGGACTCAAGCTAATCAGCCCCAGCATTTT,TRBV3-1/TRBV3-2,.,TRBJ1-5,.
CASITQGSYYGYTF,TGCGCCAGCATCACGCAGGGAAGCTACTATGGCTACACCTTC,TRBV10-1,.,TRBJ1-2,.
CASSPDRGRDTQYF,TGTGCCAGCAGCCCGGACAGGGGGCGAGATACGCAGTATTTT,TRBV5-6,TRBD1,TRBJ2-3,few
CASSQEALNSPLHF,TGTGCCAGCAGCCAAGAAGCCCTTAATTCACCCCTCCACTTT,TRBV4-2,.,TRBJ1-6,.
CATSRGGGRKAFF,TGTGCCACCAGCAGAGGAGGGGGACGGAAAGCTTTCTTT,TRBV15,.,TRBJ1-1,.
CASTSDRQQPQHF,TGTGCCAGCACCAGCGACAGGCAGCAGCCCCAGCATTTT,TRBV7-9,.,TRBJ1-5,.
CASSQLGTGNTEAFF,TGTGCCAGCAGCCAGCTCGGGACAGGGAACACTGAAGCTTTCTTT,TRBV4-2,TRBD1,TRBJ1-1,.